The 15 T cell receptor beta chains below come from one sample, sequenced in a study of CD8 T cells in Susac syndrome. cDNA came from around 0.5 to 1 ug RNA primed by random hexamers. TCRdb re-derived calls from the immunoSEQ multiplex PCR reads in MiXCR, one entry per CDR3 protein. Among about 200,000 distinct CDR3 sequences listed, almost 96% were seen once. Sequencing input: CD4+ T cells from PBMCs. These receptors were obtained from a human donor with multiple sclerosis.

The genes are TRBV27 and TRBJ2-3; possibly TRBD1 or TRBD2 for D (5 bases each). Germline CDR1 reads MNHEY; CDR2 reads SMNVEV (reference sequence). The CDR3 runs to 15 residues. The V and J ends lost 2 bases and 1 base respectively, with 10 bases between them. CDR3 sequence: CASSLQGRGTDTQYF. For the CDR3, the DNA is TGTGCCAGCAGTTTACAGGGACGCGGCACAGATACGCAGTATTTT.

This rearrangement joins TRBV3-1 to TRBJ1-1; no clear D. CDR3 length equals 11 residues. Germline V gene lookup returns CDR1 LGHDT and CDR2 YNNKEL (reference sequence). With 2 bases removed from V and 11 bases from J, the gap between germline ends came to 9 bases. CDR3 DNA sequence: TGTGCCAGCAGCCAATATGCGGAGGCTTTCTTT. Translated, it gives CASSQYAEAFF. The whole variable domain, remainder taken from reference TRBV3-1 and TRBJ1-1, is DTAVSQTPKYLVTQMGNDKSIKCEQNLGHDTMYWYKQDSKKFLKIMFSYNNKELIINETVPNRFSPKSPDKAHLNLHINSLELGDSAVYFCASSQYAEAFFGQGTRLTVV.

This clonotype occurred a few times. This chain uses TRBV4-3 with TRBJ1-6, with D tentatively TRBD1 (5 bases). There are 14 residues in the CDR3. V gave up 1 base and J gave up 8 bases, with 9 bases separating them. The germline gives CDR1 LGHNA, CDR2 YSLEER. The CDR3 nucleotides read TGCGCCAGCAGCCAAGGACAGTTCGATTCACCCCTCCACTTT. Amino acid sequence: CASSQGQFDSPLHF.

The rearrangement links TRBV30 to TRBJ2-5; no clear D. The CDR3 covers 12 residues. Germline V gene lookup returns CDR1 GTSNPN and CDR2 SVGIG (reference sequence). Trimming pared 1 base from V and 2 bases from J, leaving 5 bases between. The CDR3 spells CAWSAIQETQYF. CDR3 sequence (DNA): TGTGCCTGGAGTGCAATTCAAGAGACCCAGTACTTC.

The V call is TRBV5-4, the J call TRBJ1-4; D uncertain. The CDR3 contains 14 residues. Germline CDR1 reads SGHNT; CDR2 reads YYREEE (reference sequence). Trimming left V 4 bases short and J 4 bases short, with 11 bases between. The CDR3 sequence is CASSKSGGNEKLFF. CDR3 DNA sequence: TGTGCCAGCAGCAAGTCTGGCGGTAATGAAAAACTGTTTTTT.

The genes are TRBV20-1 and TRBJ2-1; TRBD1 matches at 12 bases. Per the germline V gene, CDR1 is DFQATT and CDR2 is SNEGSKA (reference sequence). This CDR3 is built from 13 residues. J was trimmed by 5 bases and V by 6 bases; bases with no gene match: 2. The CDR3: CSAGDRGHNEQFF. CDR3 nucleotide sequence: TGCAGTGCGGGGGACAGGGGGCACAATGAGCAGTTCTTC.

Points on this clonotype: The CDR3 does not close with the conserved phenylalanine or tryptophan, likely indicating a read error. The V and J genes are TRBV20-1 and TRBJ1-2, with D possibly TRBD1 on 5 matching bases. Per the germline V gene, CDR1 is DFQATT and CDR2 is SNEGSKA (reference sequence). V was trimmed by 3 bases and J by 4 bases, leaving 12 bases between them. CDR3 size: 13 residues. DNA of the CDR3: TGCAGTGCTAGGTCGGGCGACAGCTATGGCTACACCCTC. Translating it yields CSARSGDSYGYTL.

The V call is TRBV20-1, the J call TRBJ2-5; D uncertain. CDR3 size: 10 residues. Germline CDR1 DFQATT, CDR2 SNEGSKA (reference sequence). Deletions cut 3 bases from V and 5 bases from J, with 4 bases between. CDR3 bases: TGCAGTGCTAGTCTCGAGACCCAGTACTTC. As protein: CSASLETQYF.

This chain connects TRBV18 to TRBJ2-7; TRBD1 agrees at 9 bases. CDR1 is KGHSH and CDR2 is LQKENI in the germline V gene. This CDR3 is 15 amino acids long. V shed 6 bases and J 2 bases; nucleotides not matched to a gene: 8. CDR3 in DNA: TGTGCCAGCTCTCACTCCGGGACAGGGACCTACGAGCAGTACTTC. This encodes CASSHSGTGTYEQYF.

V is TRBV30 and J is TRBJ1-2; TRBD1 is a possible D gene (5 bases). Germline values: CDR1 GTSNPN, CDR2 SVGIG (reference sequence). CDR3 length equals 12 residues. V was trimmed by 7 bases and J by 4 bases, leaving 13 bases between them. The CDR3 sequence: CASTQDLYGYTF. CDR3 nucleotides: TGTGCCTCGACACAGGACCTCTATGGCTACACCTTC.

This chain's CDR3 is CAISEGQGDNEQFF. In DNA, the CDR3 is TGTGCCATCAGTGAGGGACAGGGTGACAATGAGCAGTTCTTC. The chain joins TRBV10-3 to TRBJ2-1, with 8 bases matching TRBD1. The V gene's germline CDR1 is ENHRY and CDR2 SYGVKD. The V gene end was trimmed by 2 bases and the J gene end by 5 bases; junction bases not matched to a gene: 2. This CDR3 spans 14 amino acids.

The gene calls are TRBV7-9 and TRBJ1-1; D perhaps matches TRBD1 (6 bases). The CDR3 is 15 residues long. V dropped 1 base and J dropped 4 bases, with 13 bases sitting between them. CDR1 SEHNR and CDR2 FQNEAQ come from the germline V gene (reference sequence). The CDR3 protein is CASSLEWGLVTEAFF. The CDR3 DNA is TGTGCCAGCAGCTTAGAGTGGGGGCTGGTCACTGAAGCTTTCTTT.

This clonotype was counted once. CDR3 DNA sequence: TGTGCCAGCAGTTACTTGGCAAACTCCTACGAGCAGTACTTC. Amino acids: CASSYLANSYEQYF. The chain couples TRBV6-6 to TRBJ2-7; no firm D call. V was shortened by 1 base and J by 0 bases, with 7 bases between the two germline ends. The CDR3 is 14 residues long. The V gene's germline CDR1 is MNHNY and CDR2 SVGAGI (reference sequence).

In this sample, this clonotype turned up a few times. J is TRBJ2-1 and V is TRBV9, with D unresolved. CDR3 length: 13 residues. V shed 5 bases and J shed 4 bases, with 10 bases lying between them. Germline assignment: CDR1 SGDLS and CDR2 YYNGEE. CDR3 amino acids: CASSLRVYNEQFF. DNA of the CDR3: TGTGCCAGCAGTCTTAGAGTGTACAATGAGCAGTTCTTC. Full variable domain (remainder filled in from reference TRBV9 and TRBJ2-1): DSGVTQTPKHLITATGQRVTLRCSPRSGDLSVYWYQQSLDQGLQFLIQYYNGEERAKGNILERFSAQQFPDLHSELNLSSLELGDSALYFCASSLRVYNEQFFGPGTRLTVL.

V usage is TRBV27 and J usage is TRBJ2-3; TRBD1 or TRBD2 may be the D gene (5 bases each). The CDR3 has 15 residues. Germline V gives CDR1 MNHEY, CDR2 SMNVEV (reference sequence). V was trimmed by 2 bases and J by 5 bases, leaving 14 bases between them. CDR3 protein: CASSLGTRVGDTQYF. CDR3 DNA sequence: TGTGCCAGCAGTTTAGGGACCCGGGTAGGAGATACGCAGTATTTT.